This T cell receptor beta chain was obtained from a study of cytomegalovirus exposure and HLA in healthy donors. Study-wide results and caveats: Certain indistinguishable V segments, among them TRBV6-2 and TRBV6-3, were excluded. It is likely that the observed cluster of highly shared sequence variants was a sequencing artifact.

The PCR had 60 Vbeta and 13 Jbeta primers. Sequencing used immunoSEQ multiplex PCR; TCRdb keeps in-frame clones, though not all of them. The data contain some 130,000 clones, approximately 79% of them singletons. CDR3 length: 14 residues. CDR1 and CDR2 (germline): SEHNR, FQNEAQ (reference sequence). A word on this clone: The antigen remains undetermined. A read error may account for a junction end that differs from germline.

The receptor was isolated from a man aged 35-49 years in good health and CMV-seropositive. Sequencing was done on a sample of PBMCs. The rearrangement uses TRBV7-9 and TRBJ1-1; no definite D call. The CDR3 DNA reads TGTTCCAGCAGCTTAGTCTCCACAGCCCCTGAAGCTTTCTTT. This gives the protein CSSSLVSTAPEAFF.